Below are 24 T cell receptor beta chains sequenced from a single sample in a study of blood T cell repertoires in COVID-19. Data came from immunoSEQ multiplex PCR; TCRdb stores just in-frame clones and leaves some out. Seen here are around 29,000 clones, over 75% observed once, and the top ten hold 25% to 30%. Sequencing was done on a sample of peripheral blood. The receptors stem from an elderly woman with COVID-19, enrolled during active disease.

The gene calls are TRBV6-2 or TRBV6-3 and TRBJ2-5; TRBD1 agrees at 9 bases. Germline V gene data show CDR1 as MNHEY and CDR2 as SVGEGT. CDR3 length: 14 amino acids. The V gene end was trimmed by 2 bases and the J gene end by 4 bases; junction bases not matched to a gene: 2. The DNA of the CDR3 is TGTGCCAGCAGTTACCCGGACAGGGGAGAGACCCAGTACTTC. It translates to CASSYPDRGETQYF.

The chain carries TRBV2 and TRBJ2-2; a weak D match, TRBD1 (5 bases). V was shortened by 4 bases and J by 0 bases, with 18 bases between the two germline ends. Germline V gene sequence: CDR1 SNHLY, CDR2 FYNNEI. CDR3 length: 18 residues. The CDR3, as DNA: TGTGCCAGCAGTGGGACACTTATCTCGTTCGCGAACACCGGGGAGCTGTTTTTT. It encodes CASSGTLISFANTGELFF.

V is TRBV19 and J is TRBJ2-1; D may be TRBD1 (6 bases). The CDR3 covers 14 residues. V was clipped by 7 bases and J by 4 bases, with 14 bases between them. Germline loops: CDR1 LNHDA, CDR2 SQIVND (reference sequence). The CDR3 DNA is TGTGCCAGTAAGTCTCGGACAGCTTACAATGAGCAGTTCTTC. Its translation is CASKSRTAYNEQFF. Supplemented by reference TRBV19 and TRBJ2-1, the full variable domain reads DGGITQSPKYLFRKEGQNVTLSCEQNLNHDAMYWYRQDPGQGLRLIYYSQIVNDFQKGDIAEGYSVSREKKESFPLTVTSAQKNPTAFYLCASKSRTAYNEQFFGPGTRLTVL.

The V gene is TRBV5-1, the J gene TRBJ2-3; D may be TRBD1 (6 bases). Germline V gene lookup returns CDR1 SGHRS and CDR2 YFSETQ. This CDR3 region has 15 residues. V dropped 0 bases and J dropped 2 bases, with 10 bases sitting between them. CDR3 in DNA: TGCGCCAGCAGCTTGGGTAGGGGGAACACAGATACGCAGTATTTT. Translating it yields CASSLGRGNTDTQYF.

This chain connects TRBV1 to TRBJ2-2; the table's D call, TRBD1, has no DNA check behind it. TRBV1 is reported as a pseudogene. The length of the CDR3 is 15 residues. In nucleotides, the CDR3 is TGCACCAGCAGCCCGATAACAGGGAACACCGGGGAGCTGTTTTTT. This translates into CTSSPITGNTGELFF.

The gene calls are TRBV6-5 and TRBJ1-1, with D hard to call. Per germline, CDR1 MNHEY and CDR2 SVGAGI. The length of the CDR3 is 16 residues. V lost 2 bases and J 3 bases, leaving 16 bases between the germline ends. This CDR3 reads CASSYDVRASYTEAFF. The CDR3 region has the DNA TGTGCCAGCAGTTACGACGTGAGGGCGTCGTACACTGAAGCTTTCTTT.

The chain has TRBV5-4 and TRBJ1-2, with 9 bases lining up with TRBD1. V lost 0 bases, J lost 4 bases, and 4 bases stayed unmatched. The CDR3 sequence is 15 residues long. CDR1 SGHNT and CDR2 YYREEE come from the germline V gene (reference sequence). This chain's CDR3 is CASSLATGGTYGYTF. DNA of the CDR3: TGTGCCAGCAGCTTGGCGACAGGGGGAACCTATGGCTACACCTTC.

The genes are TRBV5-1 and TRBJ1-1; the D is unclear. The germline V and J ends were trimmed by 4 bases and 10 bases, with 20 bases remaining between them. The CDR3 is 14 amino acids. CDR1 and CDR2 (germline): SGHRS, YFSETQ. The CDR3 nucleotides read TGCGCCAGCAGCCCGCGGGTGGAGTCGTACCCAGCTTTCTTT. This codes for CASSPRVESYPAFF.

CDR3 region: CAAGSGGRADTQYF. As DNA, the CDR3 is TGTGCCGCCGGGAGCGGGGGGCGGGCAGATACGCAGTATTTT. This chain links TRBV6-5 with TRBJ2-3; 9 bases agree with TRBD2. Germline V gives CDR1 MNHEY, CDR2 SVGAGI. The CDR3 runs 14 residues. J lost 4 bases, V lost 11 bases, and 10 bases had no gene match.

This chain connects TRBV6-6 to TRBJ2-3; 10 nucleotides line up with TRBD2. Germline trimming cut 4 bases from V and 8 bases from J; bases unmatched to any gene: 6. Germline V gene sequence: CDR1 MNHNY, CDR2 SVGAGI (reference sequence). This CDR3 spans 14 amino acids. The CDR3 region is CASSLSGGAGTQYF. The CDR3 DNA sequence: TGTGCCAGCAGTTTAAGCGGGGGGGCCGGTACGCAGTATTTT.

This chain connects TRBV4-1 to TRBJ1-1; no clear D. V gave up 1 base and J gave up 1 base, with 10 bases separating them. This CDR3 comprises 15 residues. CDR1 and CDR2 (germline): MGHRA, YSYEKL. This CDR3 is CASSQVARGNTEAFF. The CDR3 nucleotides are TGCGCCAGCAGCCAAGTCGCCAGAGGGAACACTGAAGCTTTCTTT.

V gene TRBV11-2 combines with J gene TRBJ2-1; D is possibly TRBD1 (5 bases). V was trimmed by 1 base and J by 4 bases, leaving 20 bases between them. The CDR3 covers 18 residues. Germline CDR1 SGHAT, CDR2 FQNNGV. CDR3 nucleotide sequence: TGTGCCAGCAGCTTAGTTAGTCTGAAATCATACAGGTACAATGAGCAGTTCTTC. Its protein is CASSLVSLKSYRYNEQFF.

V gene TRBV7-9 combines with J gene TRBJ2-5; D perhaps matches TRBD1 (5 bases). The CDR3 sequence is 13 residues long. The V and J ends lost 2 bases and 2 bases respectively, with 6 bases between them. From germline, CDR1 is SEHNR and CDR2 FQNEAQ (reference sequence). The CDR3 nucleotides read TGTGCCAGCAGCTTAAGACAGCAAGAGACCCAGTACTTC. Its protein product is CASSLRQQETQYF. The variable domain in full, with the rest retrieved from reference TRBV7-9 and TRBJ2-5, is DTGVSQNPRHKITKRGQNVTFRCDPISEHNRLYWYRQTLGQGPEFLTYFQNEAQLEKSRLLSDRFSAERPKGSFSTLEIQRTEQGDSAMYLCASSLRQQETQYFGPGTRLLVL.

This clone has a handful of counts. J is TRBJ2-1 and V is TRBV5-4, with a possible D match to TRBD2 (6 bases). Germline CDR1 is SGHNT and CDR2 is YYREEE (reference sequence). V was shortened by 4 bases and J by 3 bases, with 17 bases between the two germline ends. The CDR3 spans 16 residues. The CDR3 sequence: CASSPEGIQNYNEQFF. The CDR3 coding sequence is TGTGCCAGCAGCCCGGAGGGGATACAAAACTACAATGAGCAGTTCTTC.

V is TRBV19 and J is TRBJ2-3; TRBD2 is a possible D gene (7 bases). CDR1 and CDR2 (germline): LNHDA, SQIVND (reference sequence). CDR3 length: 13 amino acids. The ends were cut back, 7 bases at V and 5 bases at J, with 13 bases in the middle. CDR3 sequence reads: CASTRGAGDTQYF. The CDR3 region has the DNA TGTGCCAGTACCCGGGGGGCAGGAGATACGCAGTATTTT.

The J gene is TRBJ2-7, the V gene TRBV20-1, with a possible D match to TRBD1 (6 bases). The CDR3 loop spans 11 amino acids. Germline V CDR1 and CDR2: DFQATT, SNEGSKA (reference sequence). In nucleotides, the CDR3 is TGCAGCTCCTCGGACAGCTACGAGCAGTACTTC. Protein product: CSSSDSYEQYF.

The chain is built from TRBV15 and TRBJ2-2; 7 bases line up with TRBD1. This CDR3 contains 16 residues. Trimming removed 5 bases from V and 7 bases from J; junction bases left unmatched: 13. Germline CDR1 LNHNV, CDR2 YYDKDF (reference sequence). CDR3: CATSADTRGWFGELFF. DNA of the CDR3: TGTGCCACCAGCGCAGATACCAGGGGGTGGTTCGGGGAGCTGTTTTTT.

The V gene is TRBV6-5, the J gene TRBJ1-5, with D possibly being TRBD1 (6 bases). Germline CDR1 is MNHEY and CDR2 is SVGAGI. The CDR3 extends over 15 amino acids. Trimming took 6 bases from V and 1 from J, leaving 13 bases between them. The CDR3: CASSGDKISNQPQHF. Here the CDR3 DNA reads TGTGCCAGCAGCGGGGACAAAATAAGCAATCAGCCCCAGCATTTT.

Of note for this clone: An end of the junction does not agree with germline; a read error may underlie this. This rearrangement joins TRBV24-1 to TRBJ2-1; 10 positions match TRBD1. Looked up from germline, CDR1 is KGHDR and CDR2 is SFDVKD. The CDR3 is 12 residues long. CDR3 protein: CAVGQGLGEQFF. The DNA for the CDR3 is TGCGCGGTGGGACAGGGGTTGGGCGAGCAGTTCTTC.

This chain uses TRBV25-1 with TRBJ1-1; D ambiguous. The CDR3 spans 14 residues. V was cut by 5 bases and J by 0 bases, with 10 bases left in between. The germline V gene encodes CDR1 MGHDK and CDR2 SYGVNS. The CDR3 nucleotides are TGTGCCAGCAGTCGGTACGGTATGAACACTGAAGCTTTCTTT. The encoded protein is CASSRYGMNTEAFF.

The chain's CDR3 is CASSLPQGAGTDTQYF. DNA of the CDR3: TGCGCCAGCAGCTTGCCGCAGGGGGCTGGCACAGATACGCAGTATTTT. This sequence joins TRBV5-1 and TRBJ2-3; 8 bases fit TRBD1. The trim removed 1 base at V and 1 base at J, leaving 5 bases unmatched. CDR1 and CDR2 (germline): SGHRS, YFSETQ. This CDR3 has 16 residues. The full variable domain, in which reference TRBV5-1 and TRBJ2-3 provide the parts outside the CDR3, is KAGVTQTPRYLIKTRGQQVTLSCSPISGHRSVSWYQQTPGQGLQFLFEYFSETQRNKGNFPGRFSGRQFSNSRSEMNVSTLELGDSALYLCASSLPQGAGTDTQYFGPGTRLTVL.

The chain links TRBV28 to TRBJ1-5, with 9 bases lining up with TRBD1. Germline V gene lookup returns CDR1 MDHEN and CDR2 SYDVKM. The CDR3 totals 16 residues. Trimming took 5 bases from V and 4 from J; bases not matched to a gene: 9. The CDR3 here is CASSPLIGTGNQPQHF. The DNA of the CDR3 is TGTGCCAGCAGTCCGCTGATCGGGACAGGGAATCAGCCCCAGCATTTT. The full variable domain, in which reference TRBV28 and TRBJ1-5 provide the parts outside the CDR3, is DVKVTQSSRYLVKRTGEKVFLECVQDMDHENMFWYRQDPGLGLRLIYFSYDVKMKEKGDIPEGYSVSREKKERFSLILESASTNQTSMYLCASSPLIGTGNQPQHFGDGTRLSIL.

V and J are TRBV6-5 and TRBJ2-3, with 13 nucleotides matching TRBD2. This CDR3 is built from 14 residues. V shed 8 bases, J shed 3 bases, and the junction held 2 bases outside the gene matches. Germline CDR1 and CDR2: MNHEY and SVGAGI. The CDR3 nucleotides read TGTGCCAGCCCGGGACTAGCGGGGACAGATACGCAGTATTTT. It is translated as CASPGLAGTDTQYF.

This chain connects TRBV27 to TRBJ2-1, with D perhaps TRBD1 (5 bases). V lost 2 bases to trimming and J lost 2 bases, with 10 bases between them. The CDR3 loop spans 15 amino acids. Per the germline V gene, CDR1 is MNHEY and CDR2 is SMNVEV (reference sequence). The CDR3 loop reads CASSLGAVAYNEQFF. The DNA of the CDR3 is TGTGCCAGCAGTTTAGGGGCGGTCGCCTACAATGAGCAGTTCTTC.